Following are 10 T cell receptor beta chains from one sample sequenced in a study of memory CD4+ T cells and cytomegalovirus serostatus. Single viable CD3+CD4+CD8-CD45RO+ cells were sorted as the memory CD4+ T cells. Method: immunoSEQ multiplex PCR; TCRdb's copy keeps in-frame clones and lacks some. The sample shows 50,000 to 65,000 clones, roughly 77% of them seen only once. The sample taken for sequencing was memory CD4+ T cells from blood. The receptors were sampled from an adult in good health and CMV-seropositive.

DNA for the CDR3: TGTGCCAGCAGCAATAGACGAGTGGGGTTTACTAACTATGGCTACACCTTC. It yields the protein CASSNRRVGFTNYGYTF. The genes are TRBV5-6 and TRBJ1-2; unclear D gene. V dropped 4 bases and J dropped 0 bases, with 19 bases sitting between them. This CDR3 has 17 residues. Per germline, CDR1 SGHDT and CDR2 YYEEEE.

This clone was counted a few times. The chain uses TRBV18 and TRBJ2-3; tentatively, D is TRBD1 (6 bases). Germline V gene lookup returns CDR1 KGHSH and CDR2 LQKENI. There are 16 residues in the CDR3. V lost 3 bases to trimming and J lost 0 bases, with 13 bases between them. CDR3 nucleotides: TGTGCCAGCTCACCTGTCAATCAGGGGAGCACAGATACGCAGTATTTT. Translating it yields CASSPVNQGSTDTQYF.

The CDR3 coding sequence is TGTGCCAGCAGCGTAGGACTGGGGGAACCGGGGCAGCCCCAGCATTTT. As protein: CASSVGLGEPGQPQHF. This sequence joins TRBV9 and TRBJ1-5, with D possibly matching TRBD1 (5 bases). The CDR3 consists of 16 residues. Germline V lookup: CDR1 SGDLS, CDR2 YYNGEE. V dropped 0 bases and J dropped 7 bases, with 17 bases sitting between them.

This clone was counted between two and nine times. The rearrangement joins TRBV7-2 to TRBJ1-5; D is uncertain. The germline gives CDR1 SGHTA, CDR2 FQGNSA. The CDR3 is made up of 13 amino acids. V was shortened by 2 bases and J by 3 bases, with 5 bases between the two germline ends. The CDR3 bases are TGTGCCAGCAGCTTATGGAACAATCAGCCCCAGCATTTT. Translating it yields CASSLWNNQPQHF.

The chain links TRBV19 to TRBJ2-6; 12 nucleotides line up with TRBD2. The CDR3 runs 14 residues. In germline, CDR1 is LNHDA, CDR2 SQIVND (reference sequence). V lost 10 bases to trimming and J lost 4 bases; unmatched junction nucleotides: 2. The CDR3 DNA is TGTGCCACTAGCGGGAGGGAAGGGGCCAACGTCCTGACTTTC. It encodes CATSGREGANVLTF.

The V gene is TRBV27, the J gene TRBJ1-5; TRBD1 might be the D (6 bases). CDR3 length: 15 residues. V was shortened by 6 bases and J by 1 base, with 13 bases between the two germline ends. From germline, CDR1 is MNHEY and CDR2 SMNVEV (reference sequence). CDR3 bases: TGTGCCAGCAGCCGGAACAGGGAAAGCAATCAGCCCCAGCATTTT. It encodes CASSRNRESNQPQHF.

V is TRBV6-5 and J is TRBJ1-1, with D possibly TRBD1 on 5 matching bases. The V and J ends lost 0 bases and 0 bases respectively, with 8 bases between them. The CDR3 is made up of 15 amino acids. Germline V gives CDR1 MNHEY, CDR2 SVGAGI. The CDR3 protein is CASSYSGRVNTEAFF. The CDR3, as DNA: TGTGCCAGCAGTTACTCGGGCAGGGTGAACACTGAAGCTTTCTTT.

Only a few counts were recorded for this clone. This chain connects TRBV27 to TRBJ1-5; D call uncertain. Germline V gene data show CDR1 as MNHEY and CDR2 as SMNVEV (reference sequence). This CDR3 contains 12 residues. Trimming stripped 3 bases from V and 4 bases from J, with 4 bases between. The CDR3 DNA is TGTGCCAGCAGTTTCGGGAATCAGCCCCAGCATTTT. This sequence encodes CASSFGNQPQHF.

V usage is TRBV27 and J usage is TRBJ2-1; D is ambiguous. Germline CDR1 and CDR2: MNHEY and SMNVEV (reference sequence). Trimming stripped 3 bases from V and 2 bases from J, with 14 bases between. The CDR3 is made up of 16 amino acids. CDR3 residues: CASSFLSERPYNEQFF. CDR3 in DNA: TGTGCCAGCAGTTTTTTGTCGGAGAGGCCCTACAATGAGCAGTTCTTC.

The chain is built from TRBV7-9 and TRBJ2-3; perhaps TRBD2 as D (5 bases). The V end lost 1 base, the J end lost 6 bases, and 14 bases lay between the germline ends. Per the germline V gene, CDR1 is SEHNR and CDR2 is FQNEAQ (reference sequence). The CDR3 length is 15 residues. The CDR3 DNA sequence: TGTGCCAGCAGCTTAGTCCCCCTGACTAAGGATACGCAGTATTTT. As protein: CASSLVPLTKDTQYF.